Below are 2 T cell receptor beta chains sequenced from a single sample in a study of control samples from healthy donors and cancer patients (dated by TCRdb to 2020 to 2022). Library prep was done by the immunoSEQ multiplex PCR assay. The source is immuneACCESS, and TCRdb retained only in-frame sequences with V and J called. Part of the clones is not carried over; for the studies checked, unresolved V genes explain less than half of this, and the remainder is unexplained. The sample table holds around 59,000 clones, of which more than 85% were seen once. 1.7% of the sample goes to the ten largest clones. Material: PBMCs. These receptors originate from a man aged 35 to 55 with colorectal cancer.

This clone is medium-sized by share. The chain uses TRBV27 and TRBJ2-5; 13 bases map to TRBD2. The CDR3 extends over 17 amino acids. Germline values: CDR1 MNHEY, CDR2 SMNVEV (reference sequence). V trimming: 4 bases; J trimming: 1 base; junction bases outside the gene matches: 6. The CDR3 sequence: CASSSQTSGGVQETQYF. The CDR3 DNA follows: TGTGCCAGCAGTTCACAAACTAGCGGGGGGGTCCAAGAGACCCAGTACTTC.

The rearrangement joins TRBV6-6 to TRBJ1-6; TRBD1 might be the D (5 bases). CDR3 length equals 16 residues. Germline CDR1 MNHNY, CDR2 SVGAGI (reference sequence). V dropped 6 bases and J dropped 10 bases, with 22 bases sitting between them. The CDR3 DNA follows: TGTGCCAGCAGCCCCACCCAGGGCGCACGGAAATCACCCCTCCACTTT. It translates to CASSPTQGARKSPLHF.